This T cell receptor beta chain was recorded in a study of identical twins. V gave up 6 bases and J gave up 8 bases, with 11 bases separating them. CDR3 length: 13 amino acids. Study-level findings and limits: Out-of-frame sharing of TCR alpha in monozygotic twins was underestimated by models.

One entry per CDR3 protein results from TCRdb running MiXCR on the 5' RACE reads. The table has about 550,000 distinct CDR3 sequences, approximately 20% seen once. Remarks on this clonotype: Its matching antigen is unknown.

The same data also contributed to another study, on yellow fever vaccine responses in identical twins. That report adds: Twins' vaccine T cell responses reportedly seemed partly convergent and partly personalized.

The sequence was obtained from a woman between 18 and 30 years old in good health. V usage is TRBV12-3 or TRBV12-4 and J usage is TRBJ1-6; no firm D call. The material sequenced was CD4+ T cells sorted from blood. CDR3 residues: CASRTLGYSPLHF. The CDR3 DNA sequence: TGTGCCAGCAGGACCTTAGGTTATTCACCCCTCCACTTT.